This T cell receptor beta chain was obtained from a study of T cell responses to AZD1222 COVID-19 vaccine. Study context: Whether given at about 4 or about 12 weeks, second doses were pooled.

Regarding the study as a whole: Recipients of AZD1222 seropositive at baseline numbered only five or six. Nearly half of spike-specific TCRs reportedly go after variant regions that carry no mutations.

This clone appeared a single time. Its antigen is undetermined. Measured with immunoSEQ multiplex PCR; TCRdb has only the in-frame clones, and not every one. The table shows roughly 120,000 clones, with approximately 86% occurring only once. V was trimmed by 4 bases and J by 4 bases, leaving 11 bases between them. The CDR3 runs 13 residues. Germline CDR1 reads SGHDT; CDR2 reads YYEEEE. The rearrangement links TRBV5-6 to TRBJ1-1; D is ambiguous. The specimen comprised peripheral blood, sampled on day 0 of AZD1222 vaccination. This clonotype originated in an adult in good health. The CDR3 reads CASSTKGTTEAFF. The CDR3 DNA is TGTGCCAGCAGCACCAAGGGTACCACTGAAGCTTTCTTT.